This record looks at one T cell receptor beta chain sequence and its context. Its antigen is unknown. The data originate from a study of response to subunit inactivated influenza vaccine. Notes on the study in general: The study's authors posited that every seasonal influenza vaccination enlists few new T cells.

Germline CDR1 reads MNHEY; CDR2 reads SMNVEV (reference sequence). CDR3 length equals 14 residues. V was clipped by 6 bases and J by 3 bases; unmatched bases: 8. TCRdb re-called the RT-PCR reads through MiXCR, storing one row per CDR3 protein. The table records about 570,000 distinct CDR3 sequences, approximately 10% of them present only once. Another study also made use of these data, one on T cells expressing NK-cell markers. That investigation notes: Beta-chain TCR cDNA was generated via 5'RACE template switching with UMIs. Serological testing identified seven of the eight sequenced donors as HCMV-seropositive and one as seronegative.

The TCR comes from a man aged 50 or older who received an inactivated influenza vaccine. This chain uses TRBV27 with TRBJ2-7; TRBD1 matches at 7 bases. Sequenced material: PBMCs from blood, taken on the day of vaccination. CDR3 loop: CASSLRDSDYEQYF. The CDR3, as DNA: TGTGCCAGCAGCCTCCGGGACAGTGACTACGAGCAGTACTTC.